This TCR beta chain was captured in a study of beta chain features in type 1 diabetes. Overall study context: Comparable age, gender and cell yields were observed in patients relative to healthy donors.

Expressed TCRB transcripts were sequenced because the isolated RNA had all been reverse transcribed beforehand. The data were produced by immunoSEQ multiplex PCR, yet TCRdb's version contains in-frame clones alone and is incomplete. The table has under 150,000 clones, about 44% seen once. This clonotype originated in a man aged 18 to 30 in good health. Input material: Tregs from blood.

CDR3 nucleotide sequence: TGTGCCAGCCGCTTCAGGATAGTCGAGGAGACCCAGTACTTC. This codes for CASRFRIVEETQYF. This rearrangement joins TRBV6-1 to TRBJ2-5; no clear D. Trimming left V 8 bases short and J 5 bases short, with 18 bases between. Germline V gene data show CDR1 as MNHNS and CDR2 as SASEGT. This CDR3 spans 14 amino acids.